Listed below are T cell receptor beta chains from one sample, sequenced in a study of cytomegalovirus exposure and HLA in healthy donors. TCRdb keeps only in-frame clones here, not all; method: immunoSEQ multiplex PCR. The sample holds approximately 61,000 clones; around three quarters are singletons and the top ten take 7.8%. The material sequenced was PBMCs. The receptors were sampled from a man aged 18 to 30 in good health and CMV-seropositive. Both conserved end residues are part of each CDR3. Each record gives: clone size, J gene, V gene, D gene, CDR3 DNA, CDR3 protein. A D gene is named only where the DNA matches it firmly. The size entry is marked missing in some rows and otherwise reads once, few, many or a size class.

size: -
J: TRBJ2-2
V: TRBV30
D: -
DNA: TGTGCCTGGAGTAGTTGGGGGGCCGGGGAGCTGTTTTTT
CDR3: CAWSSWGAGELFF

size: few
J: TRBJ1-2
V: TRBV2
D: TRBD1
DNA: TGTGCCAGCAGAAAGACAGGGGGCCACCGCCAGGGCTACACCTTC
CDR3: CASRKTGGHRQGYTF

size: -
J: TRBJ2-7
V: TRBV30
D: -
DNA: TGTGCCTGGAGTGAGACTGGCTACGAGCAGTACTTC
CDR3: CAWSETGYEQYF

size: -
J: TRBJ1-4
V: TRBV30
D: -
DNA: TGTGCCTGGAGTGTACGGGGGGGGTTTGAAAAACTGTTTTTT
CDR3: CAWSVRGGFEKLFF

size: -
J: TRBJ2-1
V: TRBV7-9
D: TRBD2
DNA: TGTGCCAGCAGCTCACCGGGACTAGCGGGACTAGAGCAGTTCTTC
CDR3: CASSSPGLAGLEQFF

size: -
J: TRBJ1-4
V: TRBV28
D: TRBD1
DNA: TGTGCCACCCAAGAGGGGGCGAGGGGTGAAAAACTGTTTTTT
CDR3: CATQEGARGEKLFF

size: -
J: TRBJ2-3
V: TRBV10-1
D: -
DNA: TGCGCCAGCAGTGAGGGGGCCGGCACAGATACGCAGTATTTT
CDR3: CASSEGAGTDTQYF

size: -
J: TRBJ2-7
V: TRBV29-1
D: TRBD2
DNA: TGCAGCGTTGCGGGACTAGCGGGAGTCGAGCAGTACTTC
CDR3: CSVAGLAGVEQYF

size: -
J: TRBJ1-5
V: TRBV28
D: -
DNA: TGTGCCAGCAGTTTAGTCGCAGGGCACCAGCCCCAGCATTTT
CDR3: CASSLVAGHQPQHF

size: -
J: TRBJ1-1
V: TRBV7-9
D: -
DNA: TGTGCCAGCAGTCGTGAGGATGTCACTGAAGCTTTCTTT
CDR3: CASSREDVTEAFF

size: -
J: TRBJ1-5
V: TRBV10-3
D: -
DNA: TGTGCCATCAGTGAGGCTATAGGGGCAGCGAATGAGCAGCCCCAGCATTTT
CDR3: CAISEAIGAANEQPQHF

size: -
J: TRBJ1-1
V: TRBV30
D: -
DNA: TGTGCCTGGAGTGTAAGGGGCGGTGAAGCTTTCTTT
CDR3: CAWSVRGGEAFF

size: few
J: TRBJ2-3
V: TRBV10-2
D: TRBD2
DNA: TGCGCCAGCAGTGACCGGACTAGCGGGGGGACAGCAGATACGCAGTATTTT
CDR3: CASSDRTSGGTADTQYF

size: -
J: TRBJ2-1
V: TRBV6-5
D: TRBD1
DNA: TGTGCCAGCAGCCTCGACAGGGGCCCCTACAATGAGCAGTTCTTC
CDR3: CASSLDRGPYNEQFF

size: once
J: TRBJ1-3
V: TRBV25-1
D: -
DNA: TGTGCCAGCAGTGAAGCGGCTGGAAACACCATATATTTT
CDR3: CASSEAAGNTIYF

size: -
J: TRBJ1-1
V: TRBV5-1
D: -
DNA: TGCGCCAGCAGCCGGTCGAGGCATTTGAACACTGAAGCTTTCTTT
CDR3: CASSRSRHLNTEAFF

size: -
J: TRBJ2-5
V: TRBV2
D: TRBD1
DNA: TGTGCCAAAACAGGGGGCGATCGGGAGACCCAGTACTTC
CDR3: CAKTGGDRETQYF

size: -
J: TRBJ2-5
V: TRBV6-4
D: -
DNA: TGTGCCAGCCAGTTTCAGACCCCAGGAGGGACCCAGTACTTC
CDR3: CASQFQTPGGTQYF

size: few
J: TRBJ1-1
V: TRBV5-1
D: -
DNA: TGCGCCAGCAAAGGGAGAGAGGGGAACACTGAAGCTTTCTTT
CDR3: CASKGREGNTEAFF

size: -
J: TRBJ1-2
V: TRBV20-1
D: -
DNA: TGCAGTGCCCCCGCTAACTATGGCTACACCTTC
CDR3: CSAPANYGYTF

size: -
J: TRBJ2-1
V: TRBV7-7
D: TRBD1
DNA: TGTGCCAGCAGCCCCCCTCCAGGGGGCTCCTACAATGAGCAGTTCTTC
CDR3: CASSPPPGGSYNEQFF

size: -
J: TRBJ1-5
V: TRBV29-1
D: -
DNA: TGCAGCGTTGGGGCCGCAGGGTATGGCAATCAGCCCCAGCATTTT
CDR3: CSVGAAGYGNQPQHF

size: few
J: TRBJ1-1
V: TRBV6-1
D: -
DNA: TGTGCCAGCAGTGAAGACAGGGCGGGCACTGAAGCTTTCTTT
CDR3: CASSEDRAGTEAFF

size: -
J: TRBJ1-6
V: TRBV10-3
D: -
DNA: TGTGCCATCAGAGGACATACCGATAATTCACCCCTCCACTTT
CDR3: CAIRGHTDNSPLHF

size: few
J: TRBJ1-2
V: TRBV29-1
D: -
DNA: TGCAGCGCTTCTACGACGGGGTATGGCTACACCTTC
CDR3: CSASTTGYGYTF

size: -
J: TRBJ2-3
V: TRBV10-1
D: -
DNA: TGCGCCAGCAGTGCCGGGACATCATATCGCGAAGATACGCAGTATTTT
CDR3: CASSAGTSYREDTQYF

size: -
J: TRBJ1-6
V: TRBV6-1
D: -
DNA: TGTGCCAGCAGTGAGACTGGGGGACAATCACCCCTCCACTTT
CDR3: CASSETGGQSPLHF

size: -
J: TRBJ2-5
V: TRBV5-1
D: -
DNA: TGCGCCAGCAGTTTTGGACAGACGGAAGAGACCCAGTACTTC
CDR3: CASSFGQTEETQYF

size: -
J: TRBJ2-7
V: TRBV29-1
D: -
DNA: TGCAGCGTTGGAGGGAGAGCGTCCTACGAGCAGTACTTC
CDR3: CSVGGRASYEQYF

size: -
J: TRBJ2-1
V: TRBV7-7
D: TRBD2
DNA: TGTGCTAGCAGCCCACAGCGGGGGGGAAATGAGCAGTTCTTC
CDR3: CASSPQRGGNEQFF

size: once
J: TRBJ1-2
V: TRBV9
D: -
DNA: TGTGCCAGCAGCCCCCGGGAGGGTGGCTACACCTTC
CDR3: CASSPREGGYTF

size: -
J: TRBJ2-7
V: TRBV6-7
D: TRBD1
DNA: TGTGCCAGCAGTGGAACTGGGGACAGAAACTACGAGCAGTACTTC
CDR3: CASSGTGDRNYEQYF

size: -
J: TRBJ2-7
V: TRBV4-2
D: TRBD2
DNA: TGTGCCAGCAGCCAAGTAGGCGGGCTAGCGGTCTCCTACGAGCAGTACTTC
CDR3: CASSQVGGLAVSYEQYF

size: -
J: TRBJ1-2
V: TRBV30
D: -
DNA: TGTGCCTGGAGGGCCGCTGATGGCTACACCTTC
CDR3: CAWRAADGYTF

size: -
J: TRBJ1-1
V: TRBV5-1
D: TRBD1
DNA: TGCGCCAGCAGCGCAGGGACAGGGGGGGTGAACACTGAAGCTTTCTTT
CDR3: CASSAGTGGVNTEAFF

size: -
J: TRBJ1-5
V: TRBV6-1
D: -
DNA: TGTGCCAGCAGTTCTCATCAGCCCCAGCATTTT
CDR3: CASSSHQPQHF

size: -
J: TRBJ1-3
V: TRBV29-1
D: -
DNA: TGCAGCGTTGTCGTGCGGGGAATGTCTGGAAACACCATATATTTT
CDR3: CSVVVRGMSGNTIYF

size: -
J: TRBJ2-6
V: TRBV7-9
D: -
DNA: TGTGCCAGCAGCTCTTCTGGGGCCAACGTCCTGACTTTC
CDR3: CASSSSGANVLTF

size: -
J: TRBJ1-4
V: TRBV10-3
D: -
DNA: TGTGCCATCAGTGAGTCTGGCCGGGGAGATGAAAAACTGTTTTTT
CDR3: CAISESGRGDEKLFF

size: -
J: TRBJ1-2
V: TRBV4-2
D: -
DNA: TGTGCCAGCAGCCCCGTGCTCGGTACAGGTGACGGCTACACCTTC
CDR3: CASSPVLGTGDGYTF

size: -
J: TRBJ2-7
V: TRBV4-2
D: -
DNA: TGTGCCAGCAGCCAAGACAGGGCCTACGAGCAGTACTTC
CDR3: CASSQDRAYEQYF

size: -
J: TRBJ2-7
V: TRBV7-2
D: TRBD2
DNA: TGTGCCAGCAGCTCTACTAGCGGAGCCCTGGAGCAGTACTTC
CDR3: CASSSTSGALEQYF

size: -
J: TRBJ2-3
V: TRBV2
D: -
DNA: TGTGCCAGCAGCCTCTCCACAGATACGCAGTATTTT
CDR3: CASSLSTDTQYF

size: few
J: TRBJ2-3
V: TRBV7-6
D: TRBD1
DNA: TGTGCCAGCAGCTCCAGGGGGACAGGCACAGATACGCAGTATTTT
CDR3: CASSSRGTGTDTQYF

size: once
J: TRBJ1-2
V: TRBV30
D: TRBD1
DNA: TGTGCCCAGACCCAGGGGGCAGGCTACACCTTC
CDR3: CAQTQGAGYTF

size: few
J: TRBJ2-7
V: TRBV10-2
D: TRBD1
DNA: TGCGCCAGCAGTGAATATTATGGGGACAGGAACTACGAGCAGTACTTC
CDR3: CASSEYYGDRNYEQYF

size: -
J: TRBJ1-5
V: TRBV30
D: -
DNA: TGTGCCTGGAGTCCCGGGGGGGGTCAGCCCCAGCATTTT
CDR3: CAWSPGGGQPQHF

size: once
J: TRBJ2-1
V: TRBV29-1
D: -
DNA: TGCAGCGTTGAATGGAGGTTCTCCTACAATGAGCAGTTCTTC
CDR3: CSVEWRFSYNEQFF

size: few
J: TRBJ2-7
V: TRBV7-6
D: TRBD2
DNA: TGTGCCAGCAGCTCCGGGGTGGGACTAGGAGACGAGCAGTACTTC
CDR3: CASSSGVGLGDEQYF

size: -
J: TRBJ2-7
V: TRBV29-1
D: -
DNA: TGCAGCGTTGTCCCCTCGGACGGGAGCGCCTACGAGCAGTACTTC
CDR3: CSVVPSDGSAYEQYF

size: -
J: TRBJ1-1
V: TRBV30
D: -
DNA: TGTGCCTGGTCCTGGCAGGGTAATGAAGAAGCTTTCTTT
CDR3: CAWSWQGNEEAFF

size: -
J: TRBJ2-1
V: TRBV4-1
D: TRBD2
DNA: TGCGCCAGCAGCCAAAAAGCGGGAGGTGGCTACAATGAGCAGTTCTTC
CDR3: CASSQKAGGGYNEQFF

size: once
J: TRBJ1-5
V: TRBV5-6
D: TRBD1
DNA: TGTGCCAGCAGCTTGACAGGGGTAGTCAATCAGCCCCAGCATTTT
CDR3: CASSLTGVVNQPQHF

size: -
J: TRBJ2-7
V: TRBV7-9
D: -
DNA: TGTGCCAGCAGCCGACAGAGCTCCTACGAGCAGTACTTC
CDR3: CASSRQSSYEQYF

size: few
J: TRBJ2-7
V: TRBV10-3
D: TRBD2
DNA: TGTGCCAGCGAGGGAGGAACTAGCGGGTACGAGCAGTACTTC
CDR3: CASEGGTSGYEQYF

size: -
J: TRBJ2-3
V: TRBV5-1
D: -
DNA: TGCGCCAGCGGTTCGGGAGAGCGGTCAGATACGCAGTATTTT
CDR3: CASGSGERSDTQYF

size: -
J: TRBJ1-1
V: TRBV6-5
D: TRBD1
DNA: TGTGCCAGCAGAGGACAGGGGTCCCACACTGAAGCTTTCTTT
CDR3: CASRGQGSHTEAFF

size: -
J: TRBJ2-1
V: TRBV2
D: TRBD2
DNA: TGTGCCAGCAGAGCGGGGGGGGTCGATGAGCAGTTCTTC
CDR3: CASRAGGVDEQFF

size: -
J: TRBJ2-7
V: TRBV6-5
D: TRBD1
DNA: TGTGCCAGCAGTCCAGGGGGTCTAGACGAGCAGTACTTC
CDR3: CASSPGGLDEQYF